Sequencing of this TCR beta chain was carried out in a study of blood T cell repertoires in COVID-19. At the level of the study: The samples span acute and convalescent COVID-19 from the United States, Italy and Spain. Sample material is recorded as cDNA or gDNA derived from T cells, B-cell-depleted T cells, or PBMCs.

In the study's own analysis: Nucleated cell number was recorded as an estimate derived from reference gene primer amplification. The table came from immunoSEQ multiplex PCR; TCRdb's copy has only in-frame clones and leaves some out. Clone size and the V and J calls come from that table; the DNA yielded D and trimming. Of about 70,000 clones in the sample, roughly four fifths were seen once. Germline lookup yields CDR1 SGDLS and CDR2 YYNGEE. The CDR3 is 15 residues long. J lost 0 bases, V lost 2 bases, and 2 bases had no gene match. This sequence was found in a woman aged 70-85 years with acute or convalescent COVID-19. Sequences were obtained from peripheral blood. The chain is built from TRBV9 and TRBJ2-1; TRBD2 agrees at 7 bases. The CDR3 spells CASSVTSDSYNEQFF. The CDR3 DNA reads TGTGCCAGCAGCGTCACTAGCGACTCCTACAATGAGCAGTTCTTC. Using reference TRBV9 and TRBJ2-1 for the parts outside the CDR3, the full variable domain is DSGVTQTPKHLITATGQRVTLRCSPRSGDLSVYWYQQSLDQGLQFLIQYYNGEERAKGNILERFSAQQFPDLHSELNLSSLELGDSALYFCASSVTSDSYNEQFFGPGTRLTVL.